Listed here is a single T cell receptor (beta chain). Per the authors' pipeline: The authors estimated nucleated cell counts from reference gene primer amplification. TCRdb's table, derived via immunoSEQ multiplex PCR, lists solely in-frame clones and lacks some. V and J calls and clone size are copied from that table; D and trimming were computed from the DNA. The repertoire holds 150,000 to 200,000 clones, roughly 85% seen once, with approximately 27% in the top ten. This entry comes from a study of blood T cell repertoires in COVID-19. Background on the study: Some COVID-19 samples were acute and others convalescent; all came from the United States, Italy and Spain. T cells, B-cell-depleted T cells, or PBMCs supplied cDNA or gDNA.

Germline V gene sequence: CDR1 MNHNS, CDR2 SASEGT. CDR3 length: 15 residues. Trimming cost V 6 bases and J 0 bases, with 11 bases left between them. The TCR was taken from a woman in her 70s with acute or convalescent COVID-19. Sequencing was performed on peripheral blood. The chain links TRBV6-1 to TRBJ1-4; D gene unclear. CDR3 nucleotides: TGTGCCAGCAGGCAAAACCGAGCAACTAATGAAAAACTGTTTTTT. Translating it yields CASRQNRATNEKLFF.